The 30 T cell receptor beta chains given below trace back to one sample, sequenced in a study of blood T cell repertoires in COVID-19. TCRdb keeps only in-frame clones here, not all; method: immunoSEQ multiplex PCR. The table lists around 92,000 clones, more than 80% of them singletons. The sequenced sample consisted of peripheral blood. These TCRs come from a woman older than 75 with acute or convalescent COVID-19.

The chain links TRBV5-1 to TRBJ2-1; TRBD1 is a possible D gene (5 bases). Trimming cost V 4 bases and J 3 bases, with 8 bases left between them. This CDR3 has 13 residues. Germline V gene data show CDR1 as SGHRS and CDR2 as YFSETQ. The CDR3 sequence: CASSPDIYNEQFF. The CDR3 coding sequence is TGCGCCAGCAGCCCGGACATCTACAATGAGCAGTTCTTC.

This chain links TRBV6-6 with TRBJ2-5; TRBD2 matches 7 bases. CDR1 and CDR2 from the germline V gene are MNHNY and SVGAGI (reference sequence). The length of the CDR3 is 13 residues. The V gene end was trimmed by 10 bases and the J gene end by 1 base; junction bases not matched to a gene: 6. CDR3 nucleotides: TGTGCCATAGCCGGCGGGAGCCAAGAGACCCAGTACTTC. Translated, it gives CAIAGGSQETQYF.

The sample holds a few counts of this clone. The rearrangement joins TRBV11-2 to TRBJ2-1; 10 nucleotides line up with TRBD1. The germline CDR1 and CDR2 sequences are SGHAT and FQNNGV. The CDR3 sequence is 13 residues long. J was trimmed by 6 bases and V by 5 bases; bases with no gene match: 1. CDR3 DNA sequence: TGTGCCAGCAGCGGGGACAGGGGCAATGAGCAGTTCTTC. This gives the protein CASSGDRGNEQFF. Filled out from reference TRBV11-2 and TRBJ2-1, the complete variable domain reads EAGVAQSPRYKIIEKRQSVAFWCNPISGHATLYWYQQILGQGPKLLIQFQNNGVVDDSQLPKDRFSAERLKGVDSTLKIQPAKLEDSAVYLCASSGDRGNEQFFGPGTRLTVL.

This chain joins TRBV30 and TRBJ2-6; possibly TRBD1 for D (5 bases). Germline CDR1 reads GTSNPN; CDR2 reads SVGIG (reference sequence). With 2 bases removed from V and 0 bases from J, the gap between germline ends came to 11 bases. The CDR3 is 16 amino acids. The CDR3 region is CAWSIGVYSGANVLTF. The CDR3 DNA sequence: TGTGCCTGGAGTATAGGGGTTTACTCTGGGGCCAACGTCCTGACTTTC.

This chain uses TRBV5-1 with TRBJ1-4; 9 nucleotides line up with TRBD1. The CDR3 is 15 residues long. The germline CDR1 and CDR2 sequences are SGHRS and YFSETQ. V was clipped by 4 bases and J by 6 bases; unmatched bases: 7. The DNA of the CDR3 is TGCGCCAGCAGCAAGGACAGGGGAGGCGATGAAAAACTGTTTTTT. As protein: CASSKDRGGDEKLFF.

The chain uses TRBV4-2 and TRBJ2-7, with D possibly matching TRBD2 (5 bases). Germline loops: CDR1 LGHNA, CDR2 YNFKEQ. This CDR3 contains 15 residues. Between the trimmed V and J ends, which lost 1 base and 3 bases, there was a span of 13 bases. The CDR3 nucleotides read TGTGCCAGCAGCCAAGTGGGAGAAGCCTACTACGAGCAGTACTTC. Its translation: CASSQVGEAYYEQYF.

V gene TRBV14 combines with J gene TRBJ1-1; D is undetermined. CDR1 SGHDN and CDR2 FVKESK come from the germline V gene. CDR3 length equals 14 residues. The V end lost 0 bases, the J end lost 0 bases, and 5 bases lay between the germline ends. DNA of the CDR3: TGTGCCAGCAGCCAAGATCGTATGAACACTGAAGCTTTCTTT. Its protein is CASSQDRMNTEAFF.

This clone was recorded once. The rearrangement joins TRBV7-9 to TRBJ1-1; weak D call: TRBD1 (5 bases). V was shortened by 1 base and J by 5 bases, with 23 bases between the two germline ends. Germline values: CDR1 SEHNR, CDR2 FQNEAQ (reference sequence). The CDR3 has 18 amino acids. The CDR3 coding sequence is TGTGCCAGCAGCTTAGACCTAGGGTGGGGCGCGCAGGATACTGAAGCTTTCTTT. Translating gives CASSLDLGWGAQDTEAFF.

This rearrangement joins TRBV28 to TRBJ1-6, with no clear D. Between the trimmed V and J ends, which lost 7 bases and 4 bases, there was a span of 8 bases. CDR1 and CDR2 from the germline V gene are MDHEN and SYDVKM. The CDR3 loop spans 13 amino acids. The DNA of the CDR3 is TGTGCCAGCATTCGGTCTTATAATTCACCCCTCCACTTT. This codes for CASIRSYNSPLHF.

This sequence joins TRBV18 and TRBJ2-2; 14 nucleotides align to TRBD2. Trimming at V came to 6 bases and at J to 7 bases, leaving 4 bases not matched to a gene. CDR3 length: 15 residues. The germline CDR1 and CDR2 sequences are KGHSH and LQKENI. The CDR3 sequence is CASSSGLAGDGELFF. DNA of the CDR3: TGTGCCAGCTCCTCGGGACTAGCGGGAGACGGGGAGCTGTTTTTT.

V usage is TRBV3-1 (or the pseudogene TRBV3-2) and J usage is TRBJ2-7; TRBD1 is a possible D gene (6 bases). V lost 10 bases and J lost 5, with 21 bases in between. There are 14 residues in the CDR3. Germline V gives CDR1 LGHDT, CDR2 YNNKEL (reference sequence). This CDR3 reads CATSARGSKDEQYF. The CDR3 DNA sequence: TGTGCCACCTCCGCGAGGGGGAGCAAAGACGAGCAGTACTTC.

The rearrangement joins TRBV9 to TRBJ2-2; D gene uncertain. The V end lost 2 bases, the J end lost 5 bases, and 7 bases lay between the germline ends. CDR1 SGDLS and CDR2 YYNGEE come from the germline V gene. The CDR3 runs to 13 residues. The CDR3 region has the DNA TGTGCCAGCAGCGTCGGCAGGACCGGGGAGCTGTTTTTT. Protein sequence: CASSVGRTGELFF.

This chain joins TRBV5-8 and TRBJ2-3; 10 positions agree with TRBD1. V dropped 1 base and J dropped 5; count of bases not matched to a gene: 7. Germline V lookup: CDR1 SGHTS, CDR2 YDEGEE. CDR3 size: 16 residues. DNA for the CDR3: TGTGCCAGCAGCTTGAAAGGGACAGGGGTATTAGATACGCAGTATTTT. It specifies CASSLKGTGVLDTQYF.

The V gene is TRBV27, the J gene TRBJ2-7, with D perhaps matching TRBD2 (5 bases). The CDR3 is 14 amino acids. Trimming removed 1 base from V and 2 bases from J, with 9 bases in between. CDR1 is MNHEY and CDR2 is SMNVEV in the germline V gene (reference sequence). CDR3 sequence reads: CASSLYVGAYEQYF. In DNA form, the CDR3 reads TGTGCCAGCAGTTTATACGTGGGAGCCTACGAGCAGTACTTC.

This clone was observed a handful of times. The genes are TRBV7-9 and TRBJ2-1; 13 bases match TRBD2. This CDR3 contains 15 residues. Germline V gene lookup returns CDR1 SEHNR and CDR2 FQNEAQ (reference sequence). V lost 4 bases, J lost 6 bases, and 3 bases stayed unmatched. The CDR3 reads CASSYGLAGANEQFF. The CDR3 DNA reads TGTGCCAGCAGCTATGGACTAGCGGGAGCCAATGAGCAGTTCTTC.

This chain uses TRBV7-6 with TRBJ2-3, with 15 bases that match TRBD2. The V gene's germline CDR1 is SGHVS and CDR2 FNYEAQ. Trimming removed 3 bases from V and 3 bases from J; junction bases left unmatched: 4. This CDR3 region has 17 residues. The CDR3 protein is CASSFPGLAGGTDTQYF. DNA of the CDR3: TGTGCCAGCAGCTTCCCAGGACTAGCGGGAGGGACAGATACGCAGTATTTT.

The CDR3 loop reads CASSSDRVRNSPLHF. The CDR3 DNA is TGTGCCAGCAGTTCGGACAGGGTGAGGAATTCACCCCTCCACTTT. The rearrangement links TRBV6-5 to TRBJ1-6; TRBD1 matches at 8 bases. Germline values: CDR1 MNHEY, CDR2 SVGAGI. Trimming took 4 bases from V and 7 from J; bases not matched to a gene: 6. CDR3 length: 15 residues.

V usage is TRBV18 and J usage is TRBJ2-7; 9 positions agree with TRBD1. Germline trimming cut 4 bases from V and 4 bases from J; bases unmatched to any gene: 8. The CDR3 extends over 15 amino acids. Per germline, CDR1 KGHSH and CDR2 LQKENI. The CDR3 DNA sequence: TGTGCCAGCTCACGGCCGGGACAGGGCATATACGAGCAGTACTTC. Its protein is CASSRPGQGIYEQYF.

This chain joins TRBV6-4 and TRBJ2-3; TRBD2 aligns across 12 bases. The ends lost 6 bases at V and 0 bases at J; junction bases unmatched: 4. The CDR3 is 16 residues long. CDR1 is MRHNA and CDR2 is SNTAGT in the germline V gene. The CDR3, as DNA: TGTGCCAGCAGACCCGGGACTAGCGGGAGCACAGATACGCAGTATTTT. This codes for CASRPGTSGSTDTQYF.

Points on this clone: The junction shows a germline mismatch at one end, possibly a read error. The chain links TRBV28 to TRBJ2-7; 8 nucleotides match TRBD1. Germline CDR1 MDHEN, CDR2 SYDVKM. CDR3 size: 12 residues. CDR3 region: CASSEYPGGAHF. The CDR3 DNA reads TGTGCCAGCAGTGAATACCCAGGGGGCGCGCACTTC. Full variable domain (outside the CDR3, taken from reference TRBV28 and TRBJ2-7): DVKVTQSSRYLVKRTGEKVFLECVQDMDHENMFWYRQDPGLGLRLIYFSYDVKMKEKGDIPEGYSVSREKKERFSLILESASTNQTSMYLCASSEYPGGAHFGPGTRLTVT.

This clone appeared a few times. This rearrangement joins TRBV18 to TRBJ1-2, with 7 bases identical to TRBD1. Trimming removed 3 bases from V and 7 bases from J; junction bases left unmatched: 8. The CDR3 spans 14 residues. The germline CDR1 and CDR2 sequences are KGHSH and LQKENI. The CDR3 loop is CASSPSSGTAGYTF. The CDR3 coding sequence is TGTGCCAGCTCACCGAGCTCAGGGACAGCTGGCTACACCTTC.

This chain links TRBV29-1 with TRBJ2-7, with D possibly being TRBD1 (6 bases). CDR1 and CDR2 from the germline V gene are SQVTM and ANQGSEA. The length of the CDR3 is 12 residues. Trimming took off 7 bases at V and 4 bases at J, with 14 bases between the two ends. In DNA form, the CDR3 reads TGCAGCGCGTCGACAGGATTGTACGAGCAGTACTTC. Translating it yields CSASTGLYEQYF.

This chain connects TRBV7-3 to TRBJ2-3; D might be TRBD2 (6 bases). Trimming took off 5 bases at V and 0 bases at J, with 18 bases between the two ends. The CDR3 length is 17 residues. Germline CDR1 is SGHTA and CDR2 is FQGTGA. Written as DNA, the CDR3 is TGTGCCAGCAGCCCGGACGATAGCGGAGCAAGCACAGATACGCAGTATTTT. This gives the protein CASSPDDSGASTDTQYF.

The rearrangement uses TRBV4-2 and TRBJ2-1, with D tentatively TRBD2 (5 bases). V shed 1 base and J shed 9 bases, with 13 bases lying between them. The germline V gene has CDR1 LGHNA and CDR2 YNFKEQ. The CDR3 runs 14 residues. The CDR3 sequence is CASSQVGDPLEQFF. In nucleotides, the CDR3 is TGTGCCAGCAGCCAAGTGGGAGACCCCCTTGAGCAGTTCTTC.

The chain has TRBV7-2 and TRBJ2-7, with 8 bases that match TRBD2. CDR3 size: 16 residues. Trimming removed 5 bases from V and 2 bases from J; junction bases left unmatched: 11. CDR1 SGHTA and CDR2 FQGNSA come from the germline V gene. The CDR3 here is CASSRGGAGKPYEQYF. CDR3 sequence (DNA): TGTGCCAGCAGCCGGGGGGGGGCAGGTAAACCCTACGAGCAGTACTTC. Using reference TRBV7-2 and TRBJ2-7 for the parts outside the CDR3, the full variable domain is GAGVSQSPSNKVTEKGKDVELRCDPISGHTALYWYRQSLGQGLEFLIYFQGNSAPDKSGLPSDRFSAERTGGSVSTLTIQRTQQEDSAVYLCASSRGGAGKPYEQYFGPGTRLTVT.

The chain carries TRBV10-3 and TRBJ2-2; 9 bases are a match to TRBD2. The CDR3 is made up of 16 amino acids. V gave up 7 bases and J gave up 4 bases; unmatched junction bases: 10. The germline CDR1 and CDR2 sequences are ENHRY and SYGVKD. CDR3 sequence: CAITPHGTSPTGELFF. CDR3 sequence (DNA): TGTGCCATCACACCCCACGGGACTAGCCCCACCGGGGAGCTGTTTTTT.

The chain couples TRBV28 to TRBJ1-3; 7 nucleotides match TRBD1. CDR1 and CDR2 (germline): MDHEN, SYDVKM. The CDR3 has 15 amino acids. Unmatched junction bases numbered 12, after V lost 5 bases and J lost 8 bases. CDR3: CASSPRTRGTDTIYF. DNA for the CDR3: TGTGCCAGCAGTCCCCGGACCAGGGGGACGGACACCATATATTTT.

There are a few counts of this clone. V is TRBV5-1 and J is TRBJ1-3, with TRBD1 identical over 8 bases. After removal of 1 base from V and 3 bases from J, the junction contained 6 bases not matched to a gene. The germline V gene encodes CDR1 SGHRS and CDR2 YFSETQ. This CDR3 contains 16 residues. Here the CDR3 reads CASSLTQGASGNTIYF. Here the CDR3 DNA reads TGCGCCAGCAGCTTGACCCAGGGGGCCAGTGGAAACACCATATATTTT.

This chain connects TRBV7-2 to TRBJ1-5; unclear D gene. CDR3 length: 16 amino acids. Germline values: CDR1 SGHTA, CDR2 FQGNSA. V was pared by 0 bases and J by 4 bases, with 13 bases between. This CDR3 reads CASSLAGWGVNQPQHF. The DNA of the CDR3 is TGTGCCAGCAGCTTAGCCGGTTGGGGAGTAAATCAGCCCCAGCATTTT.

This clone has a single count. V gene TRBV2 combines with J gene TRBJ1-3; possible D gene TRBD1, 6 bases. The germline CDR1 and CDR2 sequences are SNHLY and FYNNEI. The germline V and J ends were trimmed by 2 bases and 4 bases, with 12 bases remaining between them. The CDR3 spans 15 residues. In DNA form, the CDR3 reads TGTGCCAGCAGTGAATGGGGAGGGACAGGAAACACCATATATTTT. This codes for CASSEWGGTGNTIYF.